This T cell receptor beta chain stems from a study of read filtering for tumor transcriptome and immune sequencing (dated by TCRdb to about 2020). Study-level background: The cohort had about 17 male and approximately 14 female patients with a mean age of roughly 62 years, ranging from roughly 40 to 90. One of the main goals was to work out a read-filtering strategy for immune repertoire data, in particular whether clonotypes backed by only a single read should be removed. By revised international staging, about 8 patients were R-ISS I, under 20 were R-ISS II and over five were R-ISS III. After DNase treatment, whole-transcriptome libraries were prepared with the TruSeq RNA Access Library Prep Kit. The study compared TCR repertoires from targeted immune repertoire sequencing and bulk whole-transcriptome sequencing run on the same bone marrow samples. Per sample, about 4 to 11 million TCR-region mapped reads were obtained with IR-seq, compared with only roughly 80 to 1,300 with RNA-seq. General conclusions and limits of the study: Compared with RNA-seq, IR-seq captured clonotypes at much greater depth and more reliably, and a smaller IR-seq throughput was enough to identify most of the shared clonotypes. The sorted CD138-negative fraction was a mixed bone marrow immune population, not purified T cells. Single-read clonotypes made up around 82% of clonotypes but 3% to 4% of total reads in IR-seq, and approximately 73% of clonotypes and approximately 48% of reads in RNA-seq. The correlation between IR-seq and RNA-seq shared clonotype proportions was increased by removal of single-read clonotypes.

This clonotype has a count of ten or more. Its antigen is currently not known. Base qualities are missing; no much larger clone stands one base away. Each patient had bone marrow sampled at the time of active disease. Isolation of bone marrow mononuclear cells was performed by Ficoll-Hypaque density gradient centrifugation. Myeloma plasma cells were removed and CD138-negative cells were collected by negative selection after labeling with CD138 magnetic microbeads on a MACS separator. The purity of the isolated cells was checked by flow cytometry with CD138 antibodies on an Attune NxT. TRIzol reagent was used to extract total RNA, which was then quantified with a NanoDrop spectrophotometer. Paired RNA-seq and IR-seq were performed on each patient's CD138-negative bone marrow sample. The cysteine opens and the phenylalanine closes a CDR3 of 14 amino acids. Of the read, only the CDR3 DNA is kept; its 42 bases are in frame from base 1. V drops 10 bases and J drops 4 bases, leaving 19 bases in between. The germline V gene specifies MDHEN as CDR1 and SYDVKM as CDR2.

TCR libraries were constructed from 350 to 400 ng RNA using the Immunoverse kit, and molecular barcoded adaptors covering alpha/delta and beta/gamma chains were employed. The same RNA used for transcriptome sequencing was used for TCR library preparation. Sequencing of TCR libraries was carried out on an Illumina HiSeq 4000 with 2 x 150 cycles. In the source study's methods: With MiXCR, TCR reads were aligned to human V, D, J and C references and assembled into CDR3 clonotypes, with quality filtering and error correction included. The tcR package in R was used to analyze clonotype counts and gene usage diversity. For inspection of raw mapping reads, RNA-seq reads were mapped by STAR aligner version 2.5.3a onto GRCh37 of the human genome. To test the effect of sequencing depth on detected clonotypes, IR-seq fastq files were randomly downsampled using Seqtk 1.3. Using fastp trimming at Q25 and MiXCR clonotype assembly, TCRdb reanalyzed the public sequencing data and kept in-frame beta chains. Records with the same CDR3 protein are collapsed into one entry carrying the most frequent genes and DNA. V and J calls and clone size were set by TCRdb, not the authors. Here the sample has about 37,000 distinct CDR3 sequences; roughly 12% occur a single time. The ten largest clones represent around 30% of the sample.

This sequence was found in a donor aged 40 or over with multiple myeloma. The sample consisted of a population of CD138-negative cells sorted from bone marrow. The sample's cell subset or site label, in plain terms: bone marrow mononuclear cells depleted of CD138+ plasma/myeloma cells by negative magnetic selection. Rearrangement joined TRBV28 to TRBJ2-5, and possibly TRBD1, on 7 matching bases. The DNA reads as follows: TGTGCCACCTTCGAGGAGGGGGCCTCAGAGACCCAGTACTTC. Its protein reads: CATFEEGASETQYF. Outside the CDR3, residues come from the reference TRBV28 and TRBJ2-5 proteins, so the full variable domain is: DVKVTQSSRYLVKRTGEKVFLECVQDMDHENMFWYRQDPGLGLRLIYFSYDVKMKEKGDIPEGYSVSREKKERFSLILESASTNQTSMYLCATFEEGASETQYFGPGTRLLVL.